Listed here are 21 T cell receptor beta chains from one sample, sequenced in a study of shared T cell receptors in the human thymus. The data were produced by immunoSEQ multiplex PCR, yet TCRdb's version contains in-frame clones alone and is incomplete. This repertoire shows more than 550,000 clones, over 75% found once; its top ten account for more than 0.009%. The same data also contributed to another study, on human thymus T cells.

Sequencing was performed on thymocytes. These receptors were taken from a boy under three years old with a congenital heart defect.

The chain links TRBV27 to TRBJ2-7; no clear D. The length of the CDR3 is 14 residues. The V gene lost 1 base and the J gene lost 1 base, with 8 bases spanning the gap. The V gene's germline CDR1 is MNHEY and CDR2 SMNVEV (reference sequence). CDR3 in amino acids: CASSLYFRSYEQYF. The CDR3 bases are TGTGCCAGCAGTTTATATTTTCGGTCCTACGAGCAGTACTTC.

The genes are TRBV10-3 and TRBJ1-2, with 9 bases aligning to TRBD1. CDR3 length equals 14 residues. Germline CDR1 reads ENHRY; CDR2 reads SYGVKD. V gave up 4 bases and J gave up 6 bases; unmatched junction bases: 6. The CDR3 sequence: CAISGGDRAHGYTF. The CDR3 nucleotides read TGTGCCATCAGTGGGGGGGACAGGGCACATGGCTACACCTTC.

V usage is TRBV4-3 and J usage is TRBJ2-3; D gene unclear. The CDR3 sequence is 16 residues long. From germline, CDR1 is LGHNA and CDR2 YSLEER. V was trimmed by 0 bases and J by 3 bases, leaving 13 bases between them. The DNA of the CDR3 is TGCGCCAGCAGCCAAGAACCGGTCTCGCCTACAGATACGCAGTATTTT. Residues: CASSQEPVSPTDTQYF.

This chain uses TRBV21-1 with TRBJ2-7; TRBD2 is the table's D call, not checked against the DNA. TRBV21-1 represents a pseudogene. The CDR3 is 17 residues long. This CDR3 is CASSKGLAGAGSDEQYF. In DNA, the CDR3 is TGTGCCAGCAGCAAAGGACTAGCGGGAGCCGGCAGTGACGAGCAGTACTTC.

This clone was seen once. The genes are TRBV7-9 and TRBJ1-5, with TRBD1 identical over 7 bases. Germline-derived CDR1 and CDR2 are SEHNR and FQNEAQ (reference sequence). The CDR3 runs to 17 residues. V was clipped by 1 base and J by 4 bases; unmatched bases: 10. Here the CDR3 reads CASSLDGGQDPNQPQHF. CDR3 nucleotides: TGTGCCAGCAGCTTAGATGGTGGACAGGACCCTAATCAGCCCCAGCATTTT.

This rearrangement joins TRBV5-5 to TRBJ2-7; a weak D match, TRBD1 (5 bases). CDR1 is SGHKS, CDR2 YYEKEE, per germline (reference sequence). This CDR3 has 13 amino acids. Deletions cut 1 base from V and 3 bases from J, with 8 bases between. Here the CDR3 DNA reads TGTGCCAGCAGCTTGCCAGACAGCTACGAGCAGTACTTC. Translating gives CASSLPDSYEQYF.

The J gene is TRBJ1-1, the V gene TRBV5-1; D uncertain. Germline assignment: CDR1 SGHRS and CDR2 YFSETQ. V was trimmed by 3 bases and J by 3 bases, leaving 12 bases between them. The CDR3 is made up of 14 amino acids. Here the CDR3 reads CASSSSRRDTEAFF. The CDR3 bases are TGCGCCAGCAGCTCCAGCAGGAGGGACACTGAAGCTTTCTTT.

V gene TRBV14 combines with J gene TRBJ1-3; unclear D gene. This CDR3 has 16 residues. Germline loops: CDR1 SGHDN, CDR2 FVKESK. Trimming took off 4 bases at V and 0 bases at J, with 13 bases between the two ends. The CDR3 spells CASSLKASGSGNTIYF. In DNA form, the CDR3 reads TGTGCCAGCAGCCTCAAAGCCTCAGGCTCTGGAAACACCATATATTTT.

This chain uses TRBV19 with TRBJ1-5, with TRBD1 as a possible D gene (5 bases). CDR3 size: 19 residues. The germline V gene encodes CDR1 LNHDA and CDR2 SQIVND (reference sequence). Trimming took off 4 bases at V and 0 bases at J, with 22 bases between the two ends. The CDR3 coding sequence is TGTGCCAGTAGTACGTCGACGCAAAGGAGGGGATATAGCAATCAGCCCCAGCATTTT. Protein sequence: CASSTSTQRRGYSNQPQHF.

This chain uses TRBV2 with TRBJ2-7; D gene uncertain. Germline assignment: CDR1 SNHLY and CDR2 FYNNEI. Trimming pared 3 bases from V and 4 bases from J, leaving 7 bases between. This CDR3 is 12 amino acids long. Written as DNA, the CDR3 is TGTGCCAGCAGTGACAGAAAATACGAGCAGTACTTC. This encodes CASSDRKYEQYF.

The J gene is TRBJ2-7, the V gene TRBV5-4, with D maybe TRBD2 (6 bases). CDR3 length: 14 amino acids. V lost 5 bases and J 3 bases, leaving 15 bases between the germline ends. CDR1 is SGHNT, CDR2 YYREEE, per germline (reference sequence). The CDR3 reads CASSPGGQVYEQYF. CDR3 DNA: TGTGCCAGCAGTCCCGGAGGGCAGGTCTACGAGCAGTACTTC.

CDR3 sequence reads: CASSEVVQPQHF. CDR3 DNA: TGTGCCAGCAGTGAAGTCGTTCAGCCCCAGCATTTT. The rearrangement uses TRBV6-1 and TRBJ1-5; D not certain. Germline V CDR1 and CDR2: MNHNS, SASEGT. V lost 1 base and J 6 bases, leaving 4 bases between the germline ends. This CDR3 contains 12 residues.

The CDR3 loop reads CASSLGGGLADGETQYF. The CDR3 DNA follows: TGTGCCAGCAGCTTGGGTGGGGGACTAGCGGACGGGGAGACCCAGTACTTC. The V and J genes are TRBV5-8 and TRBJ2-5; the match to TRBD2 covers 11 bases. The CDR3 contains 17 residues. The germline V gene has CDR1 SGHTS and CDR2 YDEGEE. With 0 bases clipped from V and 5 bases from J, the junction kept 9 bases outside the gene matches.

This chain joins TRBV14 and TRBJ2-7; D gene ambiguous. Per germline, CDR1 SGHDN and CDR2 FVKESK. The CDR3 has 13 amino acids. V was cut by 6 bases and J by 2 bases, with 11 bases left in between. The CDR3 DNA sequence: TGTGCCAGCAGTCAGGCCCGGACCTACGAGCAGTACTTC. It codes for CASSQARTYEQYF.

V is TRBV27 and J is TRBJ2-7, with a weak D call TRBD1 (7 bases). Germline values: CDR1 MNHEY, CDR2 SMNVEV (reference sequence). The CDR3 totals 18 residues. Trimming removed 4 bases at V and 1 base at J, with 23 bases between. CDR3 bases: TGTGCCAGCAGTTCTACCCAGCCGACAGGGAGGTCATCCTACGAGCAGTACTTC. The encoded protein is CASSSTQPTGRSSYEQYF.

The J gene is TRBJ2-7, the V gene TRBV28, with TRBD2 identical over 10 bases. J lost 5 bases, V lost 4 bases, and 5 bases had no gene match. The germline V gene encodes CDR1 MDHEN and CDR2 SYDVKM. The CDR3 is 14 residues long. In DNA, the CDR3 is TGTGCCAGCAGTTGGGCTAGCGGGGGCGACGAGCAGTACTTC. As protein: CASSWASGGDEQYF.

The chain employs TRBV4-1 and TRBJ2-1; 9 bases are a match to TRBD2. The CDR3 loop spans 16 amino acids. J lost 9 bases, V lost 7 bases, and 16 bases had no gene match. From germline, CDR1 is MGHRA and CDR2 YSYEKL. The CDR3 protein is CASTLSAGGRSGEQFF. The CDR3, as DNA: TGCGCCAGCACCCTATCAGCGGGAGGACGGTCGGGTGAGCAGTTCTTC.

This chain links TRBV7-9 with TRBJ2-7; 8 nucleotides align to TRBD2. The germline gives CDR1 SEHNR, CDR2 FQNEAQ (reference sequence). J was trimmed by 2 bases and V by 5 bases; bases with no gene match: 11. The CDR3 runs to 16 residues. CDR3 sequence reads: CASSPPGREVAYEQYF. The CDR3 nucleotides are TGTGCCAGCAGCCCCCCGGGGCGGGAGGTGGCCTACGAGCAGTACTTC.

A note on this clone: At the DNA level, this CDR3 is encoded by other sequences in the same sample as well. The chain recombines TRBV7-2 with TRBJ1-5; D might be TRBD1 (5 bases). The CDR3 has 16 amino acids. CDR1 is SGHTA, CDR2 FQGNSA, per germline. Deletions cut 5 bases from V and 1 base from J, with 15 bases between. The CDR3 spells CASSPHRPTSNQPQHF. The DNA for the CDR3 is TGTGCCAGCAGCCCTCACAGGCCCACGAGCAATCAGCCCCAGCATTTT.

V is TRBV11-2 and J is TRBJ1-1; D is perhaps TRBD1 (6 bases). The CDR3 has 14 residues. The germline V and J ends were trimmed by 7 bases and 3 bases, with 15 bases remaining between them. In germline, CDR1 is SGHAT, CDR2 FQNNGV. CDR3 in DNA: TGTGCCAGCATCCAAACAGGGATCTACACTGAAGCTTTCTTT. Its translation: CASIQTGIYTEAFF.

This clone has only one observation. J is TRBJ1-5 and V is TRBV7-9; TRBD1 matches at 7 bases. The CDR3 covers 15 residues. Germline CDR1 SEHNR, CDR2 FQNEAQ (reference sequence). The V gene end was trimmed by 1 base and the J gene end by 4 bases; junction bases not matched to a gene: 4. The CDR3 sequence is CASSLGGQSNQPQHF. The CDR3 bases are TGTGCCAGCAGCTTAGGGGGACAGAGTAATCAGCCCCAGCATTTT. The whole variable domain, remainder taken from reference TRBV7-9 and TRBJ1-5, is DTGVSQNPRHKITKRGQNVTFRCDPISEHNRLYWYRQTLGQGPEFLTYFQNEAQLEKSRLLSDRFSAERPKGSFSTLEIQRTEQGDSAMYLCASSLGGQSNQPQHFGDGTRLSIL.